This TCR beta chain was profiled in a study of shared clonotypes between healthy human individuals. The repertoire was sequenced with immunoSEQ multiplex PCR; TCRdb's copy has only in-frame clones and lacks some. This sample carries 2 million to 2.5 million clones, 92% of them seen once, and the ten largest clones take 0.37%. Germline CDR1 and CDR2: SGHNT and YYREEE (reference sequence). The CDR3 is 16 amino acids. The V gene lost 4 bases and the J gene lost 10 bases, with 24 bases spanning the gap. This receptor was obtained from a man between 18 and 35 years old in good health. Some clones in this sample may be carry-over from other donors' samples. The chain joins TRBV5-4 to TRBJ2-1; D is tentatively TRBD1 or TRBD2 (5 bases each). Sequenced input: naive CD4+ T cells from PBMCs. The subset denotes: CD45RA+ positively selected. The CDR3 nucleotides are TGTGCCAGCAGCGTACCGGGACCGGGGATAGGTGAGGAGCAGTTCTTC. Amino acids: CASSVPGPGIGEEQFF.